The subject of this entry is one T cell receptor (beta chain). Its antigen is undetermined. As every portion of the isolated RNA was reverse transcribed, the sequencing read expressed TCRB transcripts. Naive, central memory and regulatory T cell samples averaged around 3.9 million reads. Generated by immunoSEQ multiplex PCR, the TCRdb table keeps only in-frame clones and is missing some. The data show around 600,000 clones, roughly 12% seen once. After removal of 5 bases from V and 2 bases from J, the junction contained 5 bases not matched to a gene. Germline values: CDR1 SNHLY, CDR2 FYNNEI. The CDR3 covers 16 residues. This entry comes from a study of beta chain features in type 1 diabetes. Study background: Sorted cells numbering approximately 110,000,000 were examined across all samples. Study results and caveats: VDJ junctions sequenced from type 1 diabetes patients showed fewer insertions and more deletions. Reads derived from cDNA could over-represent cells showing high TCR expression. Moderately but significantly shorter TCRB CDR3s were found in Type 1 diabetes patients in all four CD4+ subsets.

The chain employs TRBV2 and TRBJ2-1, with 11 bases fitting TRBD2. The sequenced sample consisted of naive CD4+ T cells from blood. The receptor was isolated from a man younger than 45 with type 1 diabetes. The CDR3 DNA is TGTGCCAGCAGTTCTCTAGCGGGGGGTGCCTACAATGAGCAGTTCTTC. It specifies CASSSLAGGAYNEQFF.